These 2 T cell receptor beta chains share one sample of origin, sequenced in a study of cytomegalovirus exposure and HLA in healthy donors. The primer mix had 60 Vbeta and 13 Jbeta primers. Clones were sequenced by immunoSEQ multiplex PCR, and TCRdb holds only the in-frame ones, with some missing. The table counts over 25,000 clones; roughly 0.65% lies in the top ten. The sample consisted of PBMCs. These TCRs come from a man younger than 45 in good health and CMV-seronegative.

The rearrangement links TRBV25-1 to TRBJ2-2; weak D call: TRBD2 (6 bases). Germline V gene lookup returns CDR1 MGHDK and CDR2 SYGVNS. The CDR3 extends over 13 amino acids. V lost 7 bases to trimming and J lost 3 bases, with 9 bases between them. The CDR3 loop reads CASIGGDTGELFF. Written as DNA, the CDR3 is TGTGCCAGCATCGGGGGAGACACCGGGGAGCTGTTTTTT.

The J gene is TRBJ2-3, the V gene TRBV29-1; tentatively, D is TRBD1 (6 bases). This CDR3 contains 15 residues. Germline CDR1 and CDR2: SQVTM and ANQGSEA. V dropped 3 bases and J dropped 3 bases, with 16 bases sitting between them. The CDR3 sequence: CSVDGGTVMTDTQYF. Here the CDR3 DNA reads TGCAGCGTTGATGGGGGCACGGTGATGACAGATACGCAGTATTTT.